These T cell receptor beta chains were read from a single sample in a study of blood T cells in healthy people across ages. From the 5' RACE reads, TCRdb called clonotypes with MiXCR, one entry per CDR3 protein. The repertoire consists of more than 900,000 distinct CDR3 sequences, with almost 25% occurring once and the leading ten covering around 0.75%. The same sample was also used in a study of T cells of mothers and their children.

The source material was blood. Receptors originate from a girl aged 2-9 years in good health. The CDR3 runs from the conserved cysteine through the conserved F or W.

V gene: TRBV29-1; CDR3 length: 13; J gene: TRBJ1-2; CDR3 protein: CIGQGGTSYGYTF
V gene: TRBV27; CDR3 length: 15; J gene: TRBJ2-3; CDR3 protein: CASSFLPGTSETQYF
V gene: TRBV2; CDR3 length: 12; J gene: TRBJ2-7; CDR3 protein: CASMYGTYEQYF
V gene: TRBV5-5; CDR3 length: 16; J gene: TRBJ1-2; CDR3 protein: CASSPETGARVYGYTF
V gene: TRBV12-3/TRBV12-4; CDR3 length: 14; J gene: TRBJ2-4; CDR3 protein: CASSLVDRPNIQYF
V gene: TRBV29-1; CDR3 length: 13; J gene: TRBJ2-7; CDR3 protein: CSVRMPSSYEQYF
V gene: TRBV20-1; CDR3 length: 12; J gene: TRBJ2-7; CDR3 protein: CSASTGGYEQYF
V gene: TRBV4-3; CDR3 length: 16; J gene: TRBJ2-3; CDR3 protein: CASSQSSGGGTDTQYF
V gene: TRBV29-1; CDR3 length: 14; J gene: TRBJ2-1; CDR3 protein: CSVEGLAEGNEQFF
V gene: TRBV6-6; CDR3 length: 15; J gene: TRBJ2-3; CDR3 protein: CASSYSVIGTDTQYF
V gene: TRBV25-1; CDR3 length: 13; J gene: TRBJ2-2; CDR3 protein: CASSAGVVGELFF
V gene: TRBV29-1; CDR3 length: 11; J gene: TRBJ1-2; CDR3 protein: CSVSGNYGYTF
V gene: TRBV7-2; CDR3 length: 17; J gene: TRBJ2-1; CDR3 protein: CASSLVGGPNSYNEQFF
V gene: TRBV4-1; CDR3 length: 13; J gene: TRBJ2-4; CDR3 protein: CASSQSLGNIQYF
V gene: TRBV20-1; CDR3 length: 13; J gene: TRBJ1-2; CDR3 protein: CSAAGQENYGYTF
V gene: TRBV6-5; CDR3 length: 14; J gene: TRBJ1-1; CDR3 protein: CASSYSGIITEAFF
V gene: TRBV6-5; CDR3 length: 14; J gene: TRBJ2-5; CDR3 protein: CASSGQGKGETQYF
V gene: TRBV4-1; CDR3 length: 20; J gene: TRBJ1-2; CDR3 protein: CASSQGGSARGPYYNYGYTF
V gene: TRBV27; CDR3 length: 13; J gene: TRBJ2-1; CDR3 protein: CASSSPWGNEQFF
V gene: TRBV7-2; CDR3 length: 15; J gene: TRBJ1-2; CDR3 protein: CASSLAATANYGYTF
V gene: TRBV5-1; CDR3 length: 18; J gene: TRBJ2-5; CDR3 protein: CASSLAVGGARNQETQYF
V gene: TRBV5-1; CDR3 length: 15; J gene: TRBJ2-1; CDR3 protein: CASTQLGVGVNEQFF
V gene: TRBV7-2; CDR3 length: 15; J gene: .; CDR3 protein: CASRPPGTPNYEQYF
V gene: TRBV12-3/TRBV12-4; CDR3 length: 13; J gene: TRBJ2-5; CDR3 protein: CASSSNIQETQYF
V gene: TRBV7-6; CDR3 length: 16; J gene: TRBJ2-1; CDR3 protein: CASSLGGLAGYNEQFF
V gene: TRBV20-1; CDR3 length: 15; J gene: TRBJ2-4; CDR3 protein: CSASLTFLAKNIQYF
V gene: TRBV2; CDR3 length: 18; J gene: TRBJ1-3; CDR3 protein: CASGSGTGIFGSGNTIYF
V gene: TRBV10-3; CDR3 length: 16; J gene: TRBJ1-6; CDR3 protein: CAISAREGQGVSPLHF
V gene: TRBV20-1; CDR3 length: 15; J gene: TRBJ1-1; CDR3 protein: CSARGLEGEVPEAFF
V gene: TRBV29-1; CDR3 length: 12; J gene: TRBJ1-2; CDR3 protein: CSVRQPNYGYTF
V gene: TRBV10-3; CDR3 length: 14; J gene: .; CDR3 protein: CAISEWGQRDEQFF
V gene: TRBV3-1; CDR3 length: 13; J gene: .; CDR3 protein: CASSQEIQHEQYF
V gene: TRBV12-3/TRBV12-4; CDR3 length: 13; J gene: TRBJ2-2; CDR3 protein: CASRLTGVGELFF
V gene: TRBV7-2; CDR3 length: 15; J gene: TRBJ1-2; CDR3 protein: CASSLTHDANYGYTF
V gene: TRBV7-2; CDR3 length: 17; J gene: TRBJ2-1; CDR3 protein: CASSSPSGGSSYNEQFF
V gene: TRBV20-1; CDR3 length: 13; J gene: TRBJ2-4; CDR3 protein: CSALELAKNIQYF
V gene: TRBV15; CDR3 length: 12; J gene: TRBJ1-2; CDR3 protein: CATSGGNYGYTF
V gene: TRBV28; CDR3 length: 13; J gene: TRBJ1-2; CDR3 protein: CASSLVRYYGYTF
V gene: TRBV5-1; CDR3 length: 14; J gene: TRBJ2-1; CDR3 protein: CASRSALSYNEQFF
V gene: TRBV9; CDR3 length: 15; J gene: TRBJ1-1; CDR3 protein: CASSATGGSGTEAFF
V gene: TRBV4-1; CDR3 length: 13; J gene: TRBJ2-1; CDR3 protein: CASSQLPGPEQFF
V gene: TRBV2; CDR3 length: 16; J gene: TRBJ1-1; CDR3 protein: CASSGGGPDPNTEAFF
V gene: TRBV13; CDR3 length: 15; J gene: TRBJ1-1; CDR3 protein: CASSGKRGDGQEAFF
V gene: TRBV4-3; CDR3 length: 14; J gene: TRBJ1-2; CDR3 protein: CASSQDRGVGGYTF
V gene: TRBV7-8; CDR3 length: 15; J gene: .; CDR3 protein: CASSTYTPEPTEQYF
V gene: TRBV19; CDR3 length: 16; J gene: TRBJ2-1; CDR3 protein: CASSITSGGAVNEQFF
V gene: TRBV3-1; CDR3 length: 15; J gene: TRBJ2-7; CDR3 protein: CASSQLTSGTYEQYF
V gene: TRBV24-1; CDR3 length: 12; J gene: TRBJ2-4; CDR3 protein: CATTDGVGIQYF
V gene: TRBV27; CDR3 length: 16; J gene: TRBJ1-2; CDR3 protein: CASSPRRDRAPYGYTF
V gene: TRBV5-1; CDR3 length: 15; J gene: TRBJ2-6; CDR3 protein: CASSLRAIGANVLTF
V gene: TRBV29-1; CDR3 length: 14; J gene: .; CDR3 protein: CSTLGGVRGNEQFF
V gene: TRBV29-1; CDR3 length: 12; J gene: TRBJ2-7; CDR3 protein: CSVVRGSYEQYF
V gene: TRBV28; CDR3 length: 14; J gene: TRBJ2-7; CDR3 protein: CASSLPGGVYEQYF
V gene: TRBV7-2; CDR3 length: 14; J gene: TRBJ1-4; CDR3 protein: CASSREIGNEKLFF
V gene: TRBV20-1; CDR3 length: 15; J gene: TRBJ1-4; CDR3 protein: CSSFSRPPGPEKLFF
V gene: TRBV29-1; CDR3 length: 14; J gene: TRBJ1-2; CDR3 protein: CSVGERGSGFGYTF
V gene: TRBV7-9; CDR3 length: 16; J gene: TRBJ2-1; CDR3 protein: CASSLVLGERGNEQFF
V gene: TRBV20-1; CDR3 length: 15; J gene: TRBJ2-1; CDR3 protein: CSARTGTGSYNEQFF
V gene: TRBV7-2; CDR3 length: 14; J gene: TRBJ2-7; CDR3 protein: CASSLLRGTYEQYF
V gene: TRBV28; CDR3 length: 16; J gene: TRBJ2-3; CDR3 protein: CASSSLAGPGTDTQYF